Presented here are 18 T cell receptor beta chains from one specimen sequenced in a study of T-cell reconstitution after alpha-beta-depleted transplantation in children. Preparation of the TCRbeta library was carried out with unique molecular identifiers. MiXCR, applied by TCRdb to the PCR reads, yields one record per CDR3 protein. The data show approximately 490,000 distinct CDR3 sequences, about 10% seen once. This specimen consisted of PBMCs, obtained before TCRalphabeta/CD19-depleted stem cell transplant. These receptors originate from a child between 2 and 9 years old with inherited bone marrow failure, due to receive a stem cell transplant.

This clonotype was picked up many times. This chain joins TRBV5-1 and TRBJ1-5; D not certain. The V and J ends lost 1 base and 2 bases respectively, with 7 bases between them. This CDR3 region has 14 residues. Per germline, CDR1 SGHRS and CDR2 YFSETQ. As DNA, the CDR3 is TGCGCCAGCAGCTTGTCTGGGGGCAATCAGCCCCAGCATTTT. This encodes CASSLSGGNQPQHF.

This clonotype came up many times. V gene TRBV12-3 or TRBV12-4 combines with J gene TRBJ1-1, with D uncertain. V lost 6 bases and J 4 bases, leaving 18 bases between the germline ends. CDR3 length equals 15 residues. The CDR3 here is CASRGSSAGLTEAFF. The CDR3 DNA sequence: TGTGCCAGCAGGGGCTCCTCCGCAGGTCTCACTGAAGCTTTCTTT.

This clonotype was picked up many times. The gene calls are TRBV5-1 and TRBJ2-7, with 8 bases fitting TRBD1. Germline lookup yields CDR1 SGHRS and CDR2 YFSETQ. The CDR3 runs to 14 residues. The J segment lost 2 bases and the V segment lost 4 bases, leaving 5 bases of the junction unmatched. Here the CDR3 reads CASSATTGAYEQYF. The CDR3 coding sequence is TGCGCCAGCAGCGCTACGACAGGGGCCTACGAGCAGTACTTC.

This clonotype was recorded a few times. The gene calls are TRBV19 and TRBJ2-1; no clear D gene. Trimming left V 4 bases short and J 10 bases short, with 17 bases between. This CDR3 comprises 14 residues. Germline assignment: CDR1 LNHDA and CDR2 SQIVND (reference sequence). This CDR3 reads CASSTHPSGYEQFF. The CDR3 bases are TGTGCCAGTAGTACCCACCCTTCAGGTTACGAGCAGTTCTTC.

Many counts were recorded for this clonotype. The genes are TRBV6-1 and TRBJ1-2, with D uncertain. In germline, CDR1 is MNHNS, CDR2 SASEGT. The CDR3 length is 11 residues. V lost 2 bases to trimming and J lost 4 bases, with 2 bases between them. CDR3 in DNA: TGTGCCAGCAGTGAACTCTATGGCTACACCTTC. Its protein is CASSELYGYTF.

This clonotype appeared many times. The chain's CDR3 is CASSLLRGVSYNEQFF. The CDR3 DNA follows: TGTGCCAGCAGTCTCCTGAGGGGGGTCTCCTACAATGAGCAGTTCTTC. This chain uses TRBV11-2 with TRBJ2-1; either TRBD1 or TRBD2 may supply D (6 bases each). CDR3 length: 16 amino acids. The V gene's germline CDR1 is SGHAT and CDR2 FQNNGV. The V gene lost 6 bases and the J gene lost 0 bases, with 15 bases spanning the gap.

In its sample, this clonotype was seen many times. The chain's CDR3 is CAISRQLESTLNEQFF. The CDR3 DNA sequence: TGTGCCATCAGTCGACAGCTAGAGTCAACGCTGAATGAGCAGTTCTTC. This sequence joins TRBV10-3 and TRBJ2-1, with a tentative D call TRBD1 (5 bases). Trimming cost V 5 bases and J 7 bases, with 21 bases left between them. Per the germline V gene, CDR1 is ENHRY and CDR2 is SYGVKD. The CDR3 has 16 amino acids.

In this sample, this clonotype turned up many times. The CDR3 DNA is TGTGCCAGCAGTAACATGGGGGGGCATCAGCCCCAGCATTTT. It specifies CASSNMGGHQPQHF. The gene calls are TRBV6-5 and TRBJ1-5, with D perhaps matching TRBD1 (6 bases). Per the germline V gene, CDR1 is MNHEY and CDR2 is SVGAGI. Deletions cut 5 bases from V and 5 bases from J, with 13 bases between. The CDR3 totals 14 residues.

About this clonotype: A much bigger clone sits one base away, suggesting this may be a read error. J is TRBJ2-7 and V is TRBV7-9, with 9 bases identical to TRBD2. The CDR3 sequence is 14 residues long. CDR1 SEHNR and CDR2 FQNEAQ come from the germline V gene (reference sequence). CDR3: CASSPASGAYQQYF. In DNA form, the CDR3 reads TGTGCCAGCAGCCCGGCTAGCGGGGCCTACCAGCAGTACTTC.

This clonotype was observed many times. The chain is built from TRBV27 and TRBJ2-7, with 9 positions matching TRBD2. The CDR3 is 14 amino acids. The trim removed 5 bases at V and 3 bases at J, leaving 5 bases unmatched. Germline V gene data show CDR1 as MNHEY and CDR2 as SMNVEV (reference sequence). This CDR3 is CASSTLAGYYEQYF. The CDR3 DNA reads TGTGCCAGCAGTACTCTAGCGGGATACTACGAGCAGTACTTC.

This clonotype has ten or more counts. The chain employs TRBV12-3 or TRBV12-4 and TRBJ1-2; D ambiguous. CDR3 length: 14 amino acids. V was clipped by 5 bases and J by 0 bases, with 10 bases between them. The CDR3 nucleotides read TGTGCCAGCAGTCCGGGGAACTCTAACTATGGCTACACCTTC. The encoded protein is CASSPGNSNYGYTF.

This rearrangement joins TRBV9 to TRBJ1-1; weak D call: TRBD1 (5 bases). V shed 0 bases and J shed 0 bases, with 9 bases lying between them. Germline V gene lookup returns CDR1 SGDLS and CDR2 YYNGEE. The CDR3 is 15 residues long. The CDR3 coding sequence is TGTGCCAGCAGCGTAGTTAAGGGGTTGAACACTGAAGCTTTCTTT. Its protein is CASSVVKGLNTEAFF.

This chain joins TRBV5-4 and TRBJ2-1; D is perhaps TRBD2 (5 bases). The germline V and J ends were trimmed by 3 bases and 8 bases, with 21 bases remaining between them. CDR1 and CDR2 (germline): SGHNT, YYREEE (reference sequence). This CDR3 has 16 residues. CDR3 coding DNA: TGTGCCAGCAGCTCGCCCTTAGCGCCCTTTGACGATGAGCAGTTCTTC. Its protein product is CASSSPLAPFDDEQFF.

This clonotype has a count of ten or more. The CDR3 nucleotides read TGTGCCAGCAGTGAGCCCCCAGATACGCAGTATTTT. As protein: CASSEPPDTQYF. V gene TRBV6-1 combines with J gene TRBJ2-3, with no clear D. V lost 3 bases and J lost 4, with 5 bases in between. The CDR3 runs to 12 residues. Germline V CDR1 and CDR2: MNHNS, SASEGT.

The chain carries TRBV10-1 and TRBJ2-2; 16 nucleotides line up with TRBD2. Trimming cost V 4 bases and J 4 bases; bases outside gene matches: 9. This CDR3 is 19 amino acids long. Germline values: CDR1 WNHNN, CDR2 SYGVQD (reference sequence). This chain's CDR3 is CASSAPGLAGGLGTGELFF. The CDR3 coding sequence is TGCGCCAGCAGTGCCCCGGGACTAGCGGGAGGGTTGGGCACCGGGGAGCTGTTTTTT.

V and J are TRBV20-1 and TRBJ1-5, with a weak D call TRBD1 (5 bases). CDR3 length: 14 amino acids. CDR1 and CDR2 from the germline V gene are DFQATT and SNEGSKA (reference sequence). V was cut by 3 bases and J by 8 bases, with 17 bases left in between. DNA for the CDR3: TGCAGTGCTAGTGGGGCCCCCTTAGGCAAGCCCCAGCATTTT. Translated, it gives CSASGAPLGKPQHF.

The table lists this clonotype with many counts. The CDR3 sequence: CASSQTAGVGEQYF. The CDR3, as DNA: TGCGCCAGCAGCCAAACAGCGGGAGTGGGGGAGCAGTACTTC. J is TRBJ2-7 and V is TRBV4-3, with 8 bases fitting TRBD2. The CDR3 sequence is 14 residues long. V lost 2 bases and J lost 7; bases outside the gene matches: 7. Germline V gene data show CDR1 as LGHNA and CDR2 as YSLEER.

V usage is TRBV27 and J usage is TRBJ2-6, with 9 nucleotides matching TRBD1. This CDR3 region has 19 residues. Per the germline V gene, CDR1 is MNHEY and CDR2 is SMNVEV (reference sequence). The V gene end was trimmed by 4 bases and the J gene end by 2 bases; junction bases not matched to a gene: 12. The CDR3 DNA reads as TGTGCCAGCAGTTCCAGACAGGGGGAGTATGCGGCTGGGGCCAACGTCCTGACTTTC. Encoded protein: CASSSRQGEYAAGANVLTF.